The rows below give T cell receptor beta chains drawn from one sample of a study of shared clonotypes between healthy human individuals. Using immunoSEQ multiplex PCR, the repertoire was profiled, and TCRdb retains in-frame clones only, with some absent. Of some 2.1 million clones in the sample, 85% to 95% were seen once. The specimen sequenced was naive CD8+ T cells from PBMCs. The source is a man aged 18 to 35 in good health. Some clones in this sample may be carry-over from other donors' samples. The CDR3 runs from the conserved cysteine through the conserved F or W. The D gene is left open where the match is weak. Clone size appears in some rows only: once, few, many, or a class for an expanded clone.

CDR3: CASSLFRGRDEKLFF; DNA: TGTGCCAGCAGCTTGTTCCGGGGGCGGGATGAAAAACTGTTTTTT; D: NA; size: NA; J: TRBJ1-4; V: TRBV5-4
CDR3: CASSLPAGRGTEAFF; DNA: TGTGCCAGCAGTTTACCTGCGGGACGAGGGACTGAAGCTTTCTTT; D: NA; size: NA; J: TRBJ1-1; V: TRBV28
CDR3: CASSNLGTGGLNEQFF; DNA: TGTGCCAGCAGTAACCTGGGGACAGGGGGATTGAATGAGCAGTTCTTC; D: TRBD1; size: NA; J: TRBJ2-1; V: TRBV6-6
CDR3: CASSRRISYNEQFF; DNA: TGTGCCAGCAGCAGGCGTATCTCCTACAATGAGCAGTTCTTC; D: NA; size: NA; J: TRBJ2-1; V: TRBV27
CDR3: CASSPRTSGTDTQYF; DNA: TGTGCCAGTAGTCCCCGGACTAGCGGCACAGATACGCAGTATTTT; D: TRBD2; size: NA; J: TRBJ2-3; V: TRBV19
CDR3: CASSQLAGAYLNEQFF; DNA: TGCGCCAGCAGCCAACTAGCGGGAGCCTATTTGAATGAGCAGTTCTTC; D: TRBD2; size: NA; J: TRBJ2-1; V: TRBV4-1
CDR3: CASSLGPGTGDNEQFF; DNA: TGTGCCAGCAGCTTAGGCCCCGGGACAGGGGACAATGAGCAGTTCTTC; D: TRBD1; size: NA; J: TRBJ2-1; V: TRBV13
CDR3: CASSPRRRGLDEQFF; DNA: TGTGCCAGCAGTCCACGGAGGAGGGGGCTGGATGAGCAGTTCTTC; D: NA; size: NA; J: TRBJ2-1; V: TRBV27
CDR3: CASGMFSGGLPDTQYF; DNA: TGTGCCAGCGGAATGTTTAGCGGGGGACTTCCAGATACGCAGTATTTT; D: TRBD2; size: NA; J: TRBJ2-3; V: TRBV28
CDR3: CASSQRYDSGNTIYF; DNA: TGTGCCAGTAGCCAGCGCTATGACTCTGGAAACACCATATATTTT; D: NA; size: NA; J: TRBJ1-3; V: TRBV19
CDR3: CASSPRTGNPHRSQYF; DNA: TGTGCCAGCAGCCCAAGGACCGGAAACCCGCATCGGTCCCAGTACTTC; D: NA; size: NA; J: TRBJ2-5; V: TRBV11-2
CDR3: CSVPNHARTGVGETQYF; DNA: TGCAGCGTTCCGAATCACGCGCGGACAGGGGTTGGGGAGACCCAGTACTTC; D: TRBD1; size: NA; J: TRBJ2-5; V: TRBV29-1
CDR3: CASSPSRRDRGPDTQYF; DNA: TGTGCCAGCAGTCCCTCACGGAGAGACAGAGGTCCAGATACGCAGTATTTT; D: NA; size: NA; J: TRBJ2-3; V: TRBV27
CDR3: CASSQDVPDNQPQHF; DNA: TGCGCCAGCAGCCAAGATGTACCGGACAATCAGCCCCAGCATTTT; D: NA; size: NA; J: TRBJ1-5; V: TRBV4-1
CDR3: CASRDRTNQPQHF; DNA: TGTGCCAGTAGGGACAGAACCAATCAGCCCCAGCATTTT; D: NA; size: NA; J: TRBJ1-5; V: TRBV19
CDR3: CASRDLLYEQYF; DNA: TGTGCCAGCCGGGACCTTCTCTACGAGCAGTACTTC; D: NA; size: once; J: TRBJ2-7; V: TRBV6-1
CDR3: CASIDSPYTTNEKLFF; DNA: TGTGCCAGCATCGACAGTCCCTATACAACTAATGAAAAACTGTTTTTT; D: NA; size: NA; J: TRBJ1-4; V: TRBV28
CDR3: CASSSDRGLSYEQYF; DNA: TGTGCCAGCAGCTCGGACAGGGGCCTGTCCTACGAGCAGTACTTC; D: TRBD1; size: NA; J: TRBJ2-7; V: TRBV7-9
CDR3: CASSASGTGTEAFF; DNA: TGTGCCAGCAGCGCATCCGGGACAGGGACAGAAGCTTTCTTT; D: TRBD1; size: once; J: TRBJ1-1; V: TRBV9
CDR3: CASSPTGNTGELFF; DNA: TGTGCCAGCAGCCCGACAGGGAACACCGGGGAGCTGTTTTTT; D: NA; size: NA; J: TRBJ2-2; V: TRBV9
CDR3: CASSPWTSGTYEQYF; DNA: TGTGCCAGTAGTCCCTGGACTAGCGGTACCTACGAGCAGTACTTC; D: TRBD2; size: once; J: TRBJ2-7; V: TRBV19
CDR3: CASSPYRGNQPQHF; DNA: TGTGCCAGCAGTCCATACAGGGGCAATCAGCCCCAGCATTTT; D: NA; size: NA; J: TRBJ1-5; V: TRBV27
CDR3: CASSVGGGLAGGAYEQYF; DNA: TGTGCCAGCAGCGTAGGAGGGGGTTTAGCGGGAGGGGCCTACGAGCAGTACTTC; D: TRBD2; size: once; J: TRBJ2-7; V: TRBV9
CDR3: CASSQDPGRGYGYTF; DNA: TGCGCCAGCAGCCAAGATCCAGGCCGGGGCTATGGCTACACCTTC; D: NA; size: NA; J: TRBJ1-2; V: TRBV4-1
CDR3: CSAPSDEAFF; DNA: TGCAGTGCCCCGAGCGATGAAGCTTTCTTT; D: NA; size: few; J: TRBJ1-1; V: TRBV20-1
CDR3: CASRVQGAGELFF; DNA: TGTGCCAGCAGGGTACAGGGGGCCGGGGAGCTGTTTTTT; D: TRBD1; size: NA; J: TRBJ2-2; V: TRBV28
CDR3: CASSQVPQGKNSRGYTF; DNA: TGCGCCAGCAGCCAAGTGCCCCAGGGTAAAAATTCCCGAGGCTACACCTTC; D: NA; size: NA; J: TRBJ1-2; V: TRBV4-1
CDR3: CAIAEPTGPNTGELFF; DNA: TGTGCCATCGCCGAACCGACGGGCCCGAACACCGGGGAGCTGTTTTTT; D: NA; size: NA; J: TRBJ2-2; V: TRBV10-3
CDR3: CASSPFGLAGAEEQYF; DNA: TGTGCCAGTAGCCCGTTCGGACTAGCGGGAGCCGAAGAGCAGTACTTC; D: TRBD2; size: NA; J: TRBJ2-7; V: TRBV19
CDR3: CASSRVRELGGELFF; DNA: TGTGCCAGCAGTAGGGTGAGAGAGTTGGGCGGGGAGCTGTTTTTT; D: NA; size: NA; J: TRBJ2-2; V: TRBV28
CDR3: CASSYPGGETQYF; DNA: TGTGCCAGCAGCTATCCGGGGGGGGAGACCCAGTACTTC; D: TRBD2; size: NA; J: TRBJ2-5; V: TRBV27
CDR3: CASSLRGPGTQYF; DNA: TGTGCCAGCAGTTTAAGGGGGCCGGGGACGCAGTATTTT; D: TRBD1; size: NA; J: TRBJ2-3; V: TRBV27
CDR3: CASSLGEYQPQHF; DNA: TGTGCCAGCAGCCTAGGGGAATATCAGCCCCAGCATTTT; D: NA; size: NA; J: TRBJ1-5; V: TRBV7-9
CDR3: CASSSNPPGYEQYF; DNA: TGTGCCAGCTCATCGAATCCCCCCGGCTACGAGCAGTACTTC; D: NA; size: NA; J: TRBJ2-7; V: TRBV18
CDR3: CASSQLSSTDTQYF; DNA: TGTGCCAGCAGCCAACTAAGTAGCACAGATACGCAGTATTTT; D: NA; size: NA; J: TRBJ2-3; V: TRBV7-9
CDR3: CASSFFPLRGSDEQFF; DNA: TGTGCCAGCAGTTTCTTCCCCCTACGAGGTAGCGATGAGCAGTTCTTC; D: NA; size: NA; J: TRBJ2-1; V: TRBV27
CDR3: CASSLWGDRGQPQHF; DNA: TGTGCCAGCAGTTTATGGGGGGACCGGGGTCAGCCCCAGCATTTT; D: NA; size: NA; J: TRBJ1-5; V: TRBV28
CDR3: CASSLDRATGELFF; DNA: TGTGCCAGCAGTTTAGACAGGGCGACCGGGGAGCTGTTTTTT; D: TRBD1; size: once; J: TRBJ2-2; V: TRBV28
CDR3: CASSWGITTGEKLFF; DNA: TGTGCCAGCAGTTGGGGTATTACCACCGGGGAAAAACTGTTTTTT; D: NA; size: NA; J: TRBJ1-4; V: TRBV27
CDR3: CATSRIRRDSEKLFF; DNA: TGTGCCACCAGCAGAATCAGAAGGGATTCCGAAAAACTGTTTTTT; D: NA; size: NA; J: TRBJ1-4; V: TRBV15
CDR3: CSVGGNEQFF; DNA: TGCAGCGTTGGAGGAAATGAGCAGTTCTTC; D: NA; size: NA; J: TRBJ2-1; V: TRBV29-1
CDR3: CASSYSYGSNEKLFF; DNA: TGTGCCAGCAGTTACTCTTACGGCAGTAATGAAAAACTGTTTTTT; D: NA; size: NA; J: TRBJ1-4; V: TRBV6-5